This is a list of T cell receptor beta chains from one sample in a study of blood T cell repertoires in COVID-19. Sequencing used immunoSEQ multiplex PCR; TCRdb keeps in-frame clones, though not all of them. The repertoire holds about 110,000 clones, with 80% to 90% as singletons. Specimen: peripheral blood. The receptors originated from a woman aged 55-75 years with acute or convalescent COVID-19. Each CDR3 is given with its conserved first and last residue. D genes are given only for firm matches. Only part of the rows carry a size: once, few, many, or a class if the clone is expanded.

D,size,length,J,V,DNA,CDR3
TRBD1,.,15,TRBJ2-5,TRBV20-1,TGCAGTGCTAGTACGGCAGGGGGTGACCAAGAGACCCAGTACTTC,CSASTAGGDQETQYF
.,.,14,TRBJ2-7,TRBV6-2/TRBV6-3,TGTGCCAGCAGTCGACCGCAGGGGCGGAACGAGCAGTACTTC,CASSRPQGRNEQYF
.,.,14,TRBJ1-2,TRBV2,TGTGCCAGCAGTGTGACGACACCCACTCATGGCTACACCTTC,CASSVTTPTHGYTF
.,.,14,TRBJ1-1,TRBV5-5,TGTGCCAGCAGTCACGGACAGTGGGACCCTGAAGCTTTCTTT,CASSHGQWDPEAFF
.,.,12,TRBJ2-6,TRBV30,TGTGCCAGAGTTACTGGGGCCAACGTCCTGACTTTC,CARVTGANVLTF
TRBD1,.,15,TRBJ2-7,TRBV19,TGTGCCAGTAGTACACCGGGACAGGGTGTCTACGAGCAGTACTTC,CASSTPGQGVYEQYF
TRBD1,.,15,TRBJ1-4,TRBV4-1,TGCGCCAGCAGCCAAGAAGACAGGGGCTACGAAAAACTGTTTTTT,CASSQEDRGYEKLFF
.,.,16,TRBJ2-1,TRBV7-6,TGTGCCAGCAGCCAACTATCTAGCGACTCCTACAATGAGCAGTTCTTC,CASSQLSSDSYNEQFF
TRBD2,.,18,TRBJ2-7,TRBV18,TGTGCCAGCTCACCAGGGCTTAGCGGGGGGGGGCCCCCCTACGAGCAGTACTTC,CASSPGLSGGGPPYEQYF
TRBD2,once,14,TRBJ2-7,TRBV5-1,TGCGCCAGCTCAATTAGCGGGGAAGCCTACGAGCAGTACTTC,CASSISGEAYEQYF
TRBD1,.,13,TRBJ1-2,TRBV12-3/TRBV12-4,TGTGCCAGCAGCCCCTGGGACAGGGAGAGCTACACCTTC,CASSPWDRESYTF
.,.,12,TRBJ1-3,TRBV7-2,TGTGCCAGCTCCCAAACTCGGGACACCATATATTTT,CASSQTRDTIYF